This TCR beta chain is drawn from a study of cytomegalovirus exposure and HLA in healthy donors. The PCR had 60 Vbeta and 13 Jbeta primers. The protocol was immunoSEQ multiplex PCR, while the TCRdb copy is restricted to in-frame clones and leaves out a portion. The sample holds more than 60,000 clones; around 85% are singletons and the top ten take approximately 3%. CDR1 SGHTS and CDR2 YDEGEE come from the germline V gene. Trimming cost V 0 bases and J 5 bases; bases outside gene matches: 5. CDR3 length equals 16 residues. The sequencing input was PBMCs. This TCR was recovered from a woman in her 30s in good health and CMV-seronegative. The V and J genes are TRBV5-8 and TRBJ2-1; TRBD2 matches 10 bases. CDR3 in DNA: TGTGCCAGCAGCTTGGGCGGAGGACTAGCGGACAATGAGCAGTTCTTC. It codes for CASSLGGGLADNEQFF.